The source of this TCR beta chain is a study of blood T cell repertoires in COVID-19. The CDR3 totals 17 residues. V trimming: 0 bases; J trimming: 0 bases; junction bases outside the gene matches: 10. From germline, CDR1 is GTSNPN and CDR2 SVGIG (reference sequence). Here immunoSEQ multiplex PCR was the method, and the copy in TCRdb shows in-frame clones only, minus some. The profile shows a few hundred thousand clones, over 75% of them singletons. The chain couples TRBV30 to TRBJ1-1, with 7 bases that match TRBD1. The receptor was derived from a woman aged 40-49 years who had been exposed to COVID-19. Sequences were obtained from PBMCs or T cells enriched from blood (not recorded which). The CDR3 protein is CAWSVLWDRSMNTEAFF. The CDR3 DNA reads as TGTGCCTGGAGTGTACTTTGGGACAGAAGCATGAACACTGAAGCTTTCTTT.